The sequence of this T cell receptor beta chain was determined in a study of regulatory T cells in long-lasting Graves disease. Turning to the study itself: Graves' cases, newly diagnosed, had used antithyroid drugs under 3 months. Whole-study results and caveats: Accuracy was possibly reduced by small sample size.

For TCR beta, libraries came from iRepertoire HTBI primers and Arm-PCR of CDR3 regions. TCRdb ran MiXCR on the multiplex PCR reads and lists one entry per CDR3 protein. The table has 400,000 to 500,000 distinct CDR3 sequences, less than 15% seen once. V lost 6 bases to trimming and J lost 3 bases; unmatched junction nucleotides: 10. This CDR3 spans 16 amino acids. Germline V CDR1 and CDR2: SEHNR, FQNEAQ (reference sequence). To note about this clonotype: Its matching antigen is unknown.

The sample's time point: newly diagnosed GD, antithyroid drugs for less than 3 months. RNA isolated from PBMCs was used to make the TCR library. Graves' disease was diagnosed by American Thyroid Association guidelines. The data also belong to a second study, concerning T cells in Graves' hyperthyroidism and ophthalmopathy. That work adds: Together with thyroid ultrasound, orbital computed tomography, serum thyroxine and TRAb, clinical symptoms were used for diagnoses.

The V gene is TRBV7-9, the J gene TRBJ2-3; 9 positions agree with TRBD1. The sequence was obtained from a woman in her forties or fifties with Graves disease. This sample comprised peripheral blood mononuclear cells (PBMCs), obtained at new diagnosis, from a patient treated with antithyroid drugs. The CDR3 protein is CASRPSGTGRTDTQYF. In DNA, the CDR3 is TGTGCCAGCAGACCTTCAGGGACAGGGAGAACAGATACGCAGTATTTT.